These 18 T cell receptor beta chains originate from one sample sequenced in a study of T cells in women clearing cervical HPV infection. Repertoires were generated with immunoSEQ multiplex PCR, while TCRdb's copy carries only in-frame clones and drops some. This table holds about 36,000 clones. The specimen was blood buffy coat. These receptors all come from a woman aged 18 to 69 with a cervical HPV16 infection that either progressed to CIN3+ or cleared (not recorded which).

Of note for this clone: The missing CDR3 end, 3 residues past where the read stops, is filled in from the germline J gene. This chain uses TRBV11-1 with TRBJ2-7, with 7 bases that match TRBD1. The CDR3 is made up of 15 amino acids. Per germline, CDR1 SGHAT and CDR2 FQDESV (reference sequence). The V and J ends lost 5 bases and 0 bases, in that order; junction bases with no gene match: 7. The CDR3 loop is CASSVGQFYSYEQYF. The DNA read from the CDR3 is TGTGCCAGCAGCGTGGGACAGTTCTACTCCTACGAG.

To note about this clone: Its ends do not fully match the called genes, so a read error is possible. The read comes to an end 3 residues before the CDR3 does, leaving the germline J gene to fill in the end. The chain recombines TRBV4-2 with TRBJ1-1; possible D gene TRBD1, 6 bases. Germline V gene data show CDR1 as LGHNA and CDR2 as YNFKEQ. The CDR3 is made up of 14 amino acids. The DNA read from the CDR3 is TGCGCCAGCAGCCAAGGGCAGGGGCGATACGAA. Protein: CASSQGQGRYE. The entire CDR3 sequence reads CASSQGQGRYEAFF.

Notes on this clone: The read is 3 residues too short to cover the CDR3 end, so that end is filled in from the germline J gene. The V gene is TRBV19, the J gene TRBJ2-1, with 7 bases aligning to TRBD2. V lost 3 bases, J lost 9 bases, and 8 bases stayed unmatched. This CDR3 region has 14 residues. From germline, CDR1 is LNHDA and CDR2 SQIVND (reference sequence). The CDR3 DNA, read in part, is TGTGCCAGTAGTATCGCGGCGGGAGTCAGTGAG. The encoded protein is CASSIAAGVSE. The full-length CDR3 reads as CASSIAAGVSEQFF.

The CDR3 loop is CASSVNNAGILDEQYF. The CDR3 DNA, read in part, is TGTGCCAGCAGCGTAAACAATGCAGGTATCCTCGACGAG. The J gene is TRBJ2-7, the V gene TRBV9; D gene uncertain. The observed sequence ends 3 residues before the CDR3 terminus, with the missing tail filled in from the germline J gene. This CDR3 has 16 amino acids. V was trimmed by 1 base and J by 5 bases, leaving 19 bases between them. Germline CDR1 SGDLS, CDR2 YYNGEE.

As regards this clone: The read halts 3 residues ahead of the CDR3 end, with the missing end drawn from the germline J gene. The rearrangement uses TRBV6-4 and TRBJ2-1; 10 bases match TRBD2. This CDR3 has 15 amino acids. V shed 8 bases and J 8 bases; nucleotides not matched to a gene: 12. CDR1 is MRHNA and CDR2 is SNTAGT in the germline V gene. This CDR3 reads CASDRASGSQDEQFF. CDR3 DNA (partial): TGTGCCAGCGATCGGGCTAGCGGGAGTCAGGATGAG.

The chain's CDR3 is CASRGLVFNTGELFF. The CDR3 DNA, read in part, is TGCGCCAGCAGGGGACTAGTCTTCAACACCGGGGAG. The rearrangement links TRBV10-2 to TRBJ2-2; 8 bases agree with TRBD2. The CDR3 is cut off 3 residues early in the read; its end comes from the germline J gene. V gave up 6 bases and J gave up 2 bases; unmatched junction bases: 5. This CDR3 is 15 amino acids long. Germline V CDR1 and CDR2: WSHSY, SAAADI.

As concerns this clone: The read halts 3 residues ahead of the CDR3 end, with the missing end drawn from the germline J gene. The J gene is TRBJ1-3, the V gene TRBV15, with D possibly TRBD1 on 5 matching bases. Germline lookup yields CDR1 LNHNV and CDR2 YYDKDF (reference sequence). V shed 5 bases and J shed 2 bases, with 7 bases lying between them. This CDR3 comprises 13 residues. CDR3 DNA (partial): TGTGCCACCAGCGCAGGGACTGGAAACACC. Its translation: CATSAGTGNT. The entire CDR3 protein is CATSAGTGNTIYF.

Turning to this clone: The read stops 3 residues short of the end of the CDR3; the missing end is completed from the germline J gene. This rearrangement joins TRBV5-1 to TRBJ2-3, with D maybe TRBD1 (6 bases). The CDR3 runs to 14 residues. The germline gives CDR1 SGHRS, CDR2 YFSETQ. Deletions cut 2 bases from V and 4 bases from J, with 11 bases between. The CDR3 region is CASSFRQAADTQYF. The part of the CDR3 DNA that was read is TGCGCCAGCAGCTTTCGACAGGCCGCAGATACG.

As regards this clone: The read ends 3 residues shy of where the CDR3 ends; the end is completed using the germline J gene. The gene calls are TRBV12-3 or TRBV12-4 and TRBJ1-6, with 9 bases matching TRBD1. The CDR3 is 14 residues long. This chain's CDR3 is CASSPERQGDTLHF. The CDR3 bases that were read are TGTGCCAGCAGTCCCGAGAGACAGGGGGATACC.

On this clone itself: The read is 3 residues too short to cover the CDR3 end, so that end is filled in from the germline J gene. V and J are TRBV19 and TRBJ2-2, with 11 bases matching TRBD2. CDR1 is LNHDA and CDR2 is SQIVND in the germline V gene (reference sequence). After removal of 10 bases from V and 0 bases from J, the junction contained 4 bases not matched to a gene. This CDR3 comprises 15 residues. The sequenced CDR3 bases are TGTGCCACTGAACTAGCGGGGGCGAACACCGGGGAG. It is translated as CATELAGANTGE. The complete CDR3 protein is CATELAGANTGELFF.

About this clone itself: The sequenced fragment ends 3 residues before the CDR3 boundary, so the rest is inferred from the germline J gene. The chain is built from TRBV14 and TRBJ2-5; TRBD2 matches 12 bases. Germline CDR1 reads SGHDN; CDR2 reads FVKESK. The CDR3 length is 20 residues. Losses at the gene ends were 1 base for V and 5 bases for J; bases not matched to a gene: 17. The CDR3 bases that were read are TGTGCCAGCAGCCAAGCGACGTCTAGCGGGGGGGCCGGGATGTCGGAGACC. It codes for CASSQATSSGGAGMSET. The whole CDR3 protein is CASSQATSSGGAGMSETQYF.

CDR3 sequence: CSAARLAGVSSYNEQFF. The sequenced CDR3 bases are TGCAGTGCCGCGCGACTAGCGGGTGTTAGCTCCTACAATGAG. This rearrangement joins TRBV20-1 to TRBJ2-1; TRBD2 aligns across 10 bases. Read data end 3 residues before the CDR3 end; the end is taken from the germline J gene. CDR1 is DFQATT and CDR2 is SNEGSKA in the germline V gene (reference sequence). The junction had 11 bases not matched to a gene; V was cut back by 6 bases and J by 0 bases. This CDR3 contains 17 residues.

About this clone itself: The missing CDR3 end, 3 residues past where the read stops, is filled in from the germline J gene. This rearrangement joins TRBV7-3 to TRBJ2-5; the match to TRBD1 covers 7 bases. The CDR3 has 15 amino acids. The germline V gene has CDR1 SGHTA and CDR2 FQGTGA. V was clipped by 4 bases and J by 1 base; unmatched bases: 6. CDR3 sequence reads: CASSSSRDSQETQYF. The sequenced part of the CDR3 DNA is TGTGCCAGCAGCTCCTCCCGGGACAGCCAAGAGACC.

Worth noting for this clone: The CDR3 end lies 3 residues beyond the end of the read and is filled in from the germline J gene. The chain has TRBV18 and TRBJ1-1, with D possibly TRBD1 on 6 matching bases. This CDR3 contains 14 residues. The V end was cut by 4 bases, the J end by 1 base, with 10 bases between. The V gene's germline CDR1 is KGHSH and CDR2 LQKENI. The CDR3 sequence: CASSLRTENTEAFF. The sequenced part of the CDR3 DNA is TGTGCCAGCTCACTAAGGACAGAGAACACTGAA.

Partial CDR3 DNA: TGTGCCAGCACCTCCCCCGGACTAGCGGGGTATTACAATGAG. Translating it yields CASTSPGLAGYYNE. The full CDR3 sequence reads CASTSPGLAGYYNEQFF. V and J are TRBV12-3 or TRBV12-4 and TRBJ2-1; the match to TRBD2 covers 12 bases. The read gets to within 3 residues of the CDR3 end, and the germline J gene fills in the rest. The CDR3 totals 17 residues. Losses at the gene ends were 7 bases for V and 4 bases for J; bases not matched to a gene: 11.

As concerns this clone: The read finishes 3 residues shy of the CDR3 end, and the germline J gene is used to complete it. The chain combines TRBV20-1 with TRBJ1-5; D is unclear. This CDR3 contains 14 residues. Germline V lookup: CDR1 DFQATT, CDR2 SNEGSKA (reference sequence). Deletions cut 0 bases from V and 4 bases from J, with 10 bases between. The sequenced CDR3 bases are TGCAGTGCTAGAGATCCGTACAGTAATCAGCCC. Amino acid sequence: CSARDPYSNQP. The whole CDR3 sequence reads CSARDPYSNQPQHF.

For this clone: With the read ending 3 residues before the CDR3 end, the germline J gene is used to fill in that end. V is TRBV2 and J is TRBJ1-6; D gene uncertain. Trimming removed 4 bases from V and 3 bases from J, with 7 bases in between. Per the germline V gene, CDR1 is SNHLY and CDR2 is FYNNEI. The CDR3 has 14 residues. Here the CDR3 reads CASSGALYNSPLHF. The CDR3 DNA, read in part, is TGTGCCAGCAGTGGCGCCCTCTATAATTCACCC.

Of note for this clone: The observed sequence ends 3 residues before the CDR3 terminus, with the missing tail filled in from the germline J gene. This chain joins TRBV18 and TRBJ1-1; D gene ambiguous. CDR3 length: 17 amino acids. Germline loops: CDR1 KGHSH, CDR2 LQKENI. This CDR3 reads CASSPPTGGSLADTAFF. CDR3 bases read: TGTGCCAGCTCACCACCAACCGGCGGGAGTTTGGCAGATACG.